This is a list of T cell receptor beta chains from one sample in a study of shared clonotypes between healthy human individuals. Clones were read by immunoSEQ multiplex PCR, and TCRdb kept only the in-frame ones, dropping some. The table has under 200,000 clones, 85% to 95% seen once. Input material: naive CD4+ T cells sorted from blood. The receptors were sampled from a woman in her 30s in good health. CDR3s include the opening cysteine and the closing phenylalanine or tryptophan. A D gene is named only where the DNA matches it firmly. The size field is filled for only some rows; it gives once, few, many or a size class.

clone size | J gene | D gene | V gene | CDR3 DNA | CDR3 protein
- | TRBJ2-7 | - | TRBV7-2 | TGTGCCAGCAGCTTAATGGGGCCTTCATACGAGCAGTACTTC | CASSLMGPSYEQYF
- | TRBJ2-7 | - | TRBV5-1 | TGCGCCAGCAGCTTGGAAGTGGCCTACGAGCAGTACTTC | CASSLEVAYEQYF
- | TRBJ1-1 | - | TRBV18 | TGTGCCAGCTCACCAGCAGAAATCACTGAAGCTTTCTTT | CASSPAEITEAFF
- | TRBJ2-2 | TRBD1 | TRBV5-1 | TGCGCCAGCAGGTACCTAGACAGGGGTACCGGGGAGCTGTTTTTT | CASRYLDRGTGELFF
- | TRBJ2-7 | - | TRBV7-9 | TGTGCCAGCAGCGGGATTACAGGGAGGTCCTACGAGCAGTACTTC | CASSGITGRSYEQYF
- | TRBJ1-5 | TRBD1 | TRBV29-1 | TGCAGCGTTCTGGACAGGGGTAATCAGCCCCAGCATTTT | CSVLDRGNQPQHF
- | TRBJ1-1 | - | TRBV7-9 | TGTGCCAGCAGCTTACCCCGCATAAACACTGAAGCTTTCTTT | CASSLPRINTEAFF
- | TRBJ2-1 | - | TRBV30 | TGTGCCTGGACTCCCCGGCTATCCTACAATGAGCAGTTCTTC | CAWTPRLSYNEQFF
- | TRBJ2-7 | TRBD2 | TRBV7-2 | TGTGCCAGCAGCTTGGACGTAACTAGCGGGTCCCACGAGCAGTACTTC | CASSLDVTSGSHEQYF
- | TRBJ1-1 | - | TRBV6-6 | TGTGCCAGCAGGTCTTTGGGGGACTTGGGCAGGTTAGCTTTCTTT | CASRSLGDLGRLAFF
- | TRBJ1-5 | - | TRBV28 | TGTGCCAACTCCCCTGCGGGGGCTCTTCAGCCCCAGCATTTT | CANSPAGALQPQHF
- | TRBJ2-1 | TRBD2 | TRBV5-1 | TGCGCCAGCAGCTTTCTAGCGGGGGACTACAATGAGCAGTTCTTC | CASSFLAGDYNEQFF
- | TRBJ1-6 | - | TRBV7-2 | TGTGCCAGCAGCTTAGTTTGGGGGGTTAATTCACCCCTCCACTTT | CASSLVWGVNSPLHF
- | TRBJ2-7 | - | TRBV15 | TGTGCCACCAGCAGAGTCCGGACGGCCGAGGGTGAGCAGTACTTC | CATSRVRTAEGEQYF
once | TRBJ2-7 | - | TRBV28 | TGTGCCACCTCGGTGGAGGGCAGCTCCTACGAGCAGTACTTC | CATSVEGSSYEQYF
- | TRBJ1-2 | - | TRBV28 | TGTGCCAGCAGTCGACTTATCAAGGGGGACTATGGCTACACCTTC | CASSRLIKGDYGYTF
- | TRBJ2-7 | - | TRBV29-1 | TGCAGCGTTGGTAGGGAAGGCGGCGAGCAGTACTTC | CSVGREGGEQYF
- | TRBJ2-2 | - | TRBV2 | TGTGCCAGCAGTGCGGGGTTCGCAAACACCGGGGAGCTGTTTTTT | CASSAGFANTGELFF
- | TRBJ2-7 | - | TRBV4-1 | TGCGCCAGCAGCCAAGATCTTCTAGGGATGAGGACCTACGAGCAGTACTTC | CASSQDLLGMRTYEQYF
- | TRBJ2-7 | TRBD2 | TRBV28 | TGTGCCAGCAGTTTGCCTAGCGGGAGCGGCGAGCAGTACTTC | CASSLPSGSGEQYF
- | TRBJ2-1 | TRBD2 | TRBV4-1 | TGCGCCAGCAGCCAAGGGGTCAGCCTAGCGGGAACCTACAATGAGCAGTTCTTC | CASSQGVSLAGTYNEQFF
- | TRBJ2-7 | - | TRBV19 | TGTGCCAGTAGCTTACAGGGGGGGGTCTACGAGCAGTACTTC | CASSLQGGVYEQYF
- | TRBJ2-7 | - | TRBV7-8 | TGTGCCAGCAGCTTCCCTAGCGCAAGCTCCTACGAGCAGTACTTC | CASSFPSASSYEQYF
- | TRBJ2-7 | - | TRBV27 | TGTGCCAGCAGCCGGGACCTGTCGCGGGAGCAGTACTTC | CASSRDLSREQYF
- | TRBJ2-7 | - | TRBV19 | TGTGCCAGTAGTATCCGAACAGGGTACGAGCAGTACTTC | CASSIRTGYEQYF
- | TRBJ2-3 | TRBD2 | TRBV11-3 | TGTGCCAGCAGCCCGGGGGGGGACACCCGCACAGATACGCAGTATTTT | CASSPGGDTRTDTQYF
- | TRBJ2-5 | TRBD1 | TRBV2 | TGTGCCATCCGGGACCAGGGGGAGCAGTACTTC | CAIRDQGEQYF
- | TRBJ1-2 | TRBD1 | TRBV27 | TGTGCCAGCAGTCCCGGACAGGGAAAAGGGTGGGGCTACACCTTC | CASSPGQGKGWGYTF
- | TRBJ2-7 | TRBD1 | TRBV5-1 | TGCGCCAGCAGCACCTTACCGGGACAGGCGTACGAGCAGTACTTC | CASSTLPGQAYEQYF
- | TRBJ2-7 | TRBD2 | TRBV2 | TGTGCCAGAGGGGGAGGCACTAGCGGGAGTCCCTACGAGCAGTACTTC | CARGGGTSGSPYEQYF
once | TRBJ2-7 | - | TRBV14 | TGTGCCAGCAGCCAACCCCCCTACTCCTACGAGCAGTACTTC | CASSQPPYSYEQYF
- | TRBJ1-1 | - | TRBV7-2 | TGTGCCAGCAGCCCCCGGACGGGGAACACTGAAGCTTTCTTT | CASSPRTGNTEAFF
- | TRBJ2-7 | - | TRBV7-2 | TGTGCCAGCAGTTCCCCCTGGCCGTACTCCTACGAGCAGTACTTC | CASSSPWPYSYEQYF
once | TRBJ2-7 | - | TRBV28 | TGTGCCAGCAGTCGCCCCTCCCGGGGGGCTAGCCACGAGCAGTACTTC | CASSRPSRGASHEQYF
once | TRBJ1-5 | - | TRBV10-2 | TGCGCCAGCAGTGTAGGGGGTCCCAATCAGCCCCAGCATTTT | CASSVGGPNQPQHF
- | TRBJ1-1 | TRBD1 | TRBV18 | TGTGCCAGCTCACCATTAGGAGGGGGCCTAGATACTGAAGCTTTCTTT | CASSPLGGGLDTEAFF
- | TRBJ1-1 | TRBD1 | TRBV10-3 | TGTGCCATCAGCGAATTCGGAGGGGGCGCGGGCACTGAAGCTTTCTTT | CAISEFGGGAGTEAFF
- | TRBJ2-1 | - | TRBV12-5 | TGTGCTAGTGGTTTGGCCTCTACCTCGCGACTAGTCGGTGTCATCTTC | CASGLASTSRLVGVIF
- | TRBJ1-1 | - | TRBV28 | TGTGCCAGTGGTAGTGGCCACACTGAAGCTTTCTTT | CASGSGHTEAFF
- | TRBJ2-3 | - | TRBV10-1 | TGCGCCAGCAGTGCGATCACAGGGTTCCCTAGCACAGATACGCAGTATTTT | CASSAITGFPSTDTQYF
- | TRBJ1-2 | TRBD1 | TRBV18 | TGTGCCAGCTCATTCAACCGGGACAGGACCTATGGCTACACCTTC | CASSFNRDRTYGYTF
- | TRBJ1-4 | - | TRBV30 | TGTGCCTGGAGTCGTGTAACGGGCGAAAAACTGTTTTTT | CAWSRVTGEKLFF
- | TRBJ2-7 | TRBD1 | TRBV7-8 | TGTGCCAGCTCGGGGACAGGGGATTCAAACCCGTACTTC | CASSGTGDSNPYF
- | TRBJ2-3 | - | TRBV20-1 | TGCAGTGCTAGAGTATCAGATACGCAGTATTTT | CSARVSDTQYF
- | TRBJ2-5 | TRBD2 | TRBV19 | TGTGCCAGTAGTATCCAGCGGGACTCCTACGAGCAATACTTC | CASSIQRDSYEQYF
- | TRBJ2-7 | - | TRBV10-3 | TGTGCCATCAGTGGGCCAGGTTCCTACGAGCAGTACTTC | CAISGPGSYEQYF
- | TRBJ2-1 | - | TRBV27 | TGTGCCAGCAGTTTTGGGTGGCGGGGTTCATACAATGAGCAGTTCTTC | CASSFGWRGSYNEQFF
- | TRBJ1-2 | TRBD1 | TRBV28 | TGTGCCAGCAGAAGTAACAGGGGATACGGTGGCTACACCTTC | CASRSNRGYGGYTF
- | TRBJ2-7 | TRBD1 | TRBV19 | TGTGCCAGTAGTATATTGGCCAGGGGGCCGGAGGAGCAGTACTTC | CASSILARGPEEQYF
once | TRBJ1-1 | - | TRBV5-4 | TGTGCCAGCAGCTCTTTACCTGTCCTCACTGAAGCTTTCTTT | CASSSLPVLTEAFF
- | TRBJ2-5 | - | TRBV30 | TGTGCCTGGAGTACGAAGGGGGTCCAAGAGACCCAGTACTTC | CAWSTKGVQETQYF